Each of the 19 T cell receptor beta chains below was sequenced from the same sample in a study of T cell repertoires in cytomegalovirus infection. Their recognized antigens are unknown. TCRdb reanalysed the reads using MiXCR and keeps one entry per CDR3 protein. Here the sample spans under 130,000 distinct CDR3 sequences, roughly 40% being singletons. The sequencing here drew on CD8+ T cells from cultured PBMCs, taken from culture after CMV antigen stimulation. Receptor source: a human donor in good health (CMV status not recorded). Some clones in this sample may be carry-over from other donors' samples.

The chain joins TRBV6-6 to TRBJ2-2; D remains ambiguous. The CDR3 consists of 13 residues. Per germline, CDR1 MNHNY and CDR2 SVGAGI (reference sequence). The V end was cut by 5 bases, the J end by 3 bases, with 7 bases between. The CDR3 sequence is CASSPQYTGELFF. CDR3 nucleotide sequence: TGTGCCAGCAGTCCCCAATACACCGGGGAGCTGTTTTTT.

This clonotype appeared many times. This sequence joins TRBV7-6 and TRBJ2-3, with 7 bases aligning to TRBD2. Looked up from germline, CDR1 is SGHVS and CDR2 is FNYEAQ. V was pared by 4 bases and J by 6 bases, with 1 base of the junction left unmatched. CDR3 size: 12 residues. For the CDR3, the DNA is TGTGCCAGCAGCTACGGGGGGGATACGCAGTATTTT. Amino acids: CASSYGGDTQYF.

With regard to this clonotype: Possible read error: a much larger clone is one base away. The V and J genes are TRBV20-1 and TRBJ2-2; 7 bases fit TRBD1. CDR1 DFQATT and CDR2 SNEGSKA come from the germline V gene (reference sequence). The CDR3 is 16 residues long. CDR3: CSARDLGGRSTVELFF. The CDR3 nucleotides read TGCAGTGCTAGAGATTTAGGGGGCCGGAGCACCGTGGAGCTGTTTTTT.

A few counts support this clonotype. This sequence joins TRBV11-2 and TRBJ1-3, with D unresolved. From germline, CDR1 is SGHAT and CDR2 FQNNGV. Trimming took 1 base from V and 4 from J, leaving 8 bases between them. The CDR3 length is 14 residues. The CDR3 spells CASSLGGSGNTIYF. For the CDR3, the DNA is TGTGCCAGCAGCTTAGGTGGGTCCGGAAACACCATATATTTT.

The rearrangement uses TRBV7-2 and TRBJ2-5; 13 bases align to TRBD2. There are 16 residues in the CDR3. From germline, CDR1 is SGHTA and CDR2 FQGNSA. Trimming took 0 bases from V and 5 from J; bases not matched to a gene: 3. CDR3 amino acids: CASSLALLAGGETQYF. Here the CDR3 DNA reads TGTGCCAGCAGCTTAGCGTTACTAGCGGGGGGGGAGACCCAGTACTTC.

This clonotype was recorded once. The V call is TRBV6-8, the J call TRBJ2-3; no clear D gene. The CDR3 extends over 13 amino acids. Germline lookup yields CDR1 MNHGY and CDR2 SAAAGT. Trimming took off 6 bases at V and 2 bases at J, with 9 bases between the two ends. This chain's CDR3 is CASSLWDTDTQYF. As DNA, the CDR3 is TGTGCCAGCAGCCTATGGGACACAGATACGCAGTATTTT.

The CDR3 nucleotides are TGTGCCAGCAGCTTAGGGACAGGGGGCGTCGAGCAGTTCTTC. It translates to CASSLGTGGVEQFF. The chain links TRBV11-2 to TRBJ2-1, with 11 bases fitting TRBD1. The CDR3 contains 14 residues. The germline V gene has CDR1 SGHAT and CDR2 FQNNGV. V lost 1 base, J lost 10 bases, and 3 bases stayed unmatched. Using reference TRBV11-2 and TRBJ2-1 for the parts outside the CDR3, the full variable domain is EAGVAQSPRYKIIEKRQSVAFWCNPISGHATLYWYQQILGQGPKLLIQFQNNGVVDDSQLPKDRFSAERLKGVDSTLKIQPAKLEDSAVYLCASSLGTGGVEQFFGPGTRLTVL.

The rearrangement links TRBV7-9 to TRBJ2-7, with 7 bases matching TRBD1. J was trimmed by 3 bases and V by 4 bases; bases with no gene match: 9. There are 15 residues in the CDR3. Germline CDR1 is SEHNR and CDR2 is FQNEAQ (reference sequence). This CDR3 is CASSSPVTGIYEQYF. The CDR3 DNA reads as TGTGCCAGCAGCTCGCCCGTGACAGGGATCTACGAGCAGTACTTC.

The CDR3 loop is CASSSLRTDTQYF. CDR3 DNA sequence: TGTGCCAGCAGCTCCCTTCGCACAGATACGCAGTATTTT. The chain links TRBV11-1 to TRBJ2-3, with D unclear. The CDR3 length is 13 residues. V was cut by 4 bases and J by 1 base, with 6 bases left in between. CDR1 and CDR2 (germline): SGHAT, FQDESV (reference sequence). Filled out from reference TRBV11-1 and TRBJ2-3, the complete variable domain reads EAEVAQSPRYKITEKSQAVAFWCDPISGHATLYWYRQILGQGPELLVQFQDESVVDDSQLPKDRFSAERLKGVDSTLKIQPAELGDSAMYLCASSSLRTDTQYFGPGTRLTVL.

The chain couples TRBV20-1 to TRBJ1-1, with D hard to call. The V end was cut by 5 bases, the J end by 3 bases, with 13 bases between. The CDR3 extends over 13 amino acids. Germline assignment: CDR1 DFQATT and CDR2 SNEGSKA (reference sequence). The CDR3 protein is CSASGVTDTEAFF. The CDR3 bases are TGCAGTGCTTCGGGAGTTACGGACACTGAAGCTTTCTTT.

The chain uses TRBV5-1 and TRBJ2-1, with TRBD2 identical over 8 bases. The V gene's germline CDR1 is SGHRS and CDR2 YFSETQ. V trimming: 2 bases; J trimming: 7 bases; junction bases outside the gene matches: 11. The CDR3 length is 16 residues. The CDR3 sequence: CASSFGRGGPSNEQFF. The CDR3, as DNA: TGCGCCAGCAGCTTCGGTCGGGGGGGCCCTAGTAATGAGCAGTTCTTC.

The chain combines TRBV13 with TRBJ2-1; 10 bases align to TRBD2. V shed 2 bases, J shed 3 bases, and the junction held 7 bases outside the gene matches. Germline V CDR1 and CDR2: PRHDT, FYEKMQ (reference sequence). CDR3 length equals 17 residues. In DNA form, the CDR3 reads TGTGCCAGCAGCTTATCTAGCGGGGGCCGGTTCTACAATGAGCAGTTCTTC. Encoded protein: CASSLSSGGRFYNEQFF.

The chain uses TRBV20-1 and TRBJ2-5; a weak D match, TRBD2 (5 bases). Germline V gene lookup returns CDR1 DFQATT and CDR2 SNEGSKA (reference sequence). The V end lost 3 bases, the J end lost 1 base, and 21 bases lay between the germline ends. This CDR3 spans 17 amino acids. Here the CDR3 reads CSASPVRELWRQETQYF. For the CDR3, the DNA is TGCAGTGCTAGCCCGGTGAGGGAACTTTGGCGCCAAGAGACCCAGTACTTC.

The V and J genes are TRBV7-6 and TRBJ2-5, with TRBD1 as a possible D gene (6 bases). Per the germline V gene, CDR1 is SGHVS and CDR2 is FNYEAQ. The CDR3 is 13 residues long. V shed 8 bases and J shed 3 bases, with 13 bases lying between them. For the CDR3, the DNA is TGTGCCAGCGGGGGCTGGCAGAAAGAGACCCAGTACTTC. This sequence encodes CASGGWQKETQYF. Based on the CDR3 plus reference TRBV7-6 and TRBJ2-5, the full variable domain is GAGVSQSPRYKVTKRGQDVALRCDPISGHVSLYWYRQALGQGPEFLTYFNYEAQQDKSGLPNDRFSAERPEGSISTLTIQRTEQRDSAMYRCASGGWQKETQYFGPGTRLLVL.

A few counts support this clonotype. The chain is built from TRBV12-3 or TRBV12-4 and TRBJ2-1; D is tentatively TRBD1 or TRBD2 (5 bases each). V was clipped by 3 bases and J by 14 bases, with 20 bases between them. The CDR3 loop spans 14 amino acids. CDR3 in amino acids: CASSFETGTGEEFF. The CDR3 DNA sequence: TGTGCCAGCAGTTTTGAAACGGGGACCGGAGAGGAGTTCTTC.

Many counts were recorded for this clonotype. This chain joins TRBV7-6 and TRBJ1-1; weak D call: TRBD1 (5 bases). CDR3 length: 14 residues. V lost 5 bases, J lost 4 bases, and 14 bases lay in between. The germline V gene encodes CDR1 SGHVS and CDR2 FNYEAQ. The CDR3 sequence is CASSPEWDGTEAFF. CDR3 nucleotides: TGTGCCAGCAGCCCTGAGTGGGACGGCACTGAAGCTTTCTTT.

This clonotype has only a few counts. V and J are TRBV7-2 and TRBJ2-5; 9 bases align to TRBD1. Germline values: CDR1 SGHTA, CDR2 FQGNSA. The CDR3 length is 14 residues. The trim removed 4 bases at V and 5 bases at J, leaving 5 bases unmatched. The DNA for the CDR3 is TGTGCCAGCAGCTACAGGGGGCCGGGGGAGACCCAGTACTTC. Translated, it gives CASSYRGPGETQYF.

The chain has TRBV30 and TRBJ2-2; D unresolved. This CDR3 contains 12 residues. V dropped 2 bases and J dropped 5 bases, with 6 bases sitting between them. Germline values: CDR1 GTSNPN, CDR2 SVGIG (reference sequence). CDR3 in amino acids: CAWSTGTGELFF. CDR3 nucleotides: TGTGCCTGGAGTACTGGTACCGGGGAGCTGTTTTTT.

The gene calls are TRBV7-6 and TRBJ2-1; 8 bases map to TRBD2. The CDR3 is made up of 15 amino acids. V dropped 7 bases and J dropped 0; count of bases not matched to a gene: 5. Per the germline V gene, CDR1 is SGHVS and CDR2 is FNYEAQ. Written as DNA, the CDR3 is TGTGCCAGCATCCCGGGGGGGGCCTCCTACAATGAGCAGTTCTTC. Protein sequence: CASIPGGASYNEQFF.